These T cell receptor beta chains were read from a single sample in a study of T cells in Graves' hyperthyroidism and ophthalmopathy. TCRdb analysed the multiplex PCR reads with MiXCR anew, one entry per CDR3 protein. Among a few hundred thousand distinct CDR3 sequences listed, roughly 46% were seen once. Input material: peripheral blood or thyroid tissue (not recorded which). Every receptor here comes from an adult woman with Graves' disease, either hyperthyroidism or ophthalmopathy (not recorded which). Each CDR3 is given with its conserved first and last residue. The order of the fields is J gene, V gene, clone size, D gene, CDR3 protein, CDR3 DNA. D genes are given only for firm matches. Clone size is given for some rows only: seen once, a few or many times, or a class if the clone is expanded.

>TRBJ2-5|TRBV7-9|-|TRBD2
CASSQSTRLAGQETQYF
TGTGCCAGCAGTCAATCCACGAGACTAGCGGGACAAGAGACCCAGTACTTC
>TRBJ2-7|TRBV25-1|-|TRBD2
CASSEWTPGLEEALQYF
TGTGCCAGCAGTGAATGGACCCCGGGACTAGAGGAGGCCCTGCAGTACTTC
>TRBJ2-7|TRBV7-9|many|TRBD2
CASSLVLAGGSYEQYF
TGTGCCAGCAGCTTAGTCCTCGCGGGAGGATCCTACGAGCAGTACTTC
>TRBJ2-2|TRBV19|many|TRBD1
CASSGQGYGELFF
TGTGCCAGTTCTGGACAGGGTTATGGTGAGCTGTTTTTT
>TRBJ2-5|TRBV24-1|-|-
CATSSTLRGLETQYF
TGTGCCACCAGTAGTACCCTCAGGGGACTGGAGACCCAGTACTTC
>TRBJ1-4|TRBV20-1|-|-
CSARSSQRSNEKLFF
TGCAGTGCTAGATCCTCACAGAGGAGTAATGAAAAACTGTTTTTT
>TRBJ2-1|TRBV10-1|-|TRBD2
CASSRLAEYNEQFF
TGCGCCAGCAGCAGGCTAGCGGAATACAATGAGCAGTTCTTC
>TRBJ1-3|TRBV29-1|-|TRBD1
CSVEGQGNTIYF
TGCAGCGTTGAGGGACAGGGGAACACCATATATTTT
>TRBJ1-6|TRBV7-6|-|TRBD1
CASSLLGDRGSPLHF
TGTGCCAGCAGCTTGCTGGGGGACAGGGGCTCACCCCTCCACTTT
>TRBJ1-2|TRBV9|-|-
CASSGSRDGYGYTF
TGTGCCAGCAGCGGATCCCGGGACGGGTATGGCTACACCTTC
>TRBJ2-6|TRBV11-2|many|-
CASSQPGLSGANVLTF
TGTGCCAGCAGCCAACCGGGACTCTCTGGGGCCAACGTCCTGACTTTC
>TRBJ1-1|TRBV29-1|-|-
CSVEETGYATEAFF
TGCAGCGTTGAAGAAACAGGGTATGCCACTGAAGCTTTCTTT
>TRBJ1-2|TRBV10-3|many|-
CAVKTGEGAEGYTF
TGTGCCGTAAAAACGGGAGAGGGCGCGGAGGGCTACACCTTC
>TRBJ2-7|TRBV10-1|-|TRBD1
CASSATGVYEQYF
TGCGCCAGCAGTGCTACAGGGGTCTACGAGCAGTACTTC
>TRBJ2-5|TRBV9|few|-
CASSVSPTSDQETQYF
TGTGCCAGCAGCGTGTCCCCGACGAGCGATCAAGAGACCCAGTACTTC
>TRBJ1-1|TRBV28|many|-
CASSLTSYRNTEAFF
TGTGCCAGCAGTTTGACCTCCTACAGAAACACTGAAGCTTTCTTT
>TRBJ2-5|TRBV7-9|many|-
CASSLLGKETQYF
TGTGCCAGCAGCCTACTCGGGAAAGAGACCCAGTACTTC
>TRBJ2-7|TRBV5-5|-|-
CASSLSAGDYYEQYF
TGTGCCAGCAGCTTGTCAGCAGGAGACTACTACGAGCAGTACTTC
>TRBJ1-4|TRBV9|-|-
CASSVGLGLDEKLFF
TGTGCCAGCAGCGTAGGCCTAGGGCTGGATGAAAAACTGTTTTTT
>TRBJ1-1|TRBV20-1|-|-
CSARPGQTEAFF
TGCAGTGCTAGACCCGGCCAGACTGAAGCTTTCTTT
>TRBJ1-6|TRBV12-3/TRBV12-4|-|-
CASSNGAESPLHF
TGTGCCAGCAGCAACGGAGCAGAATCACCCCTCCACTTT
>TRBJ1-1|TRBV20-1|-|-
CSVGWQGGNTEAFF
TGCAGCGTAGGGTGGCAGGGAGGCAACACTGAAGCTTTCTTT
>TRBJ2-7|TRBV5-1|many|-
CASSFGGTYEQYF
TGCGCCAGCAGCTTCGGAGGAACCTACGAGCAGTACTTC
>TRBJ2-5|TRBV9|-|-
CASSAPSGETQYF
TGTGCCAGCAGCGCTCCGTCAGGAGAGACCCAGTACTTC
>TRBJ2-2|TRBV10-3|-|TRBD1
CAIKSGQGRNTGELFF
TGTGCCATCAAATCGGGACAGGGAAGGAACACCGGGGAGCTGTTTTTT
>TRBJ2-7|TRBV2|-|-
CASSAALGGREQYF
TGTGCCAGCAGTGCTGCTTTAGGGGGGCGCGAGCAGTACTTC
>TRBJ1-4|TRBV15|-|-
CATSSLQTHNEKLFF
TGTGCCACCAGCAGCCTACAGACACATAATGAAAAACTGTTTTTT
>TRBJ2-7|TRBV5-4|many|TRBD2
CASSTTSGYEQYF
TGTGCCAGCAGCACGACTAGCGGATACGAGCAGTACTTC
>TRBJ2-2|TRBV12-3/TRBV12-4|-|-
CASGEAGELFF
TGTGCCAGCGGGGAGGCCGGGGAGCTGTTTTTT
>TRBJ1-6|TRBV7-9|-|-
CASSREQGNNSPLHF
TGTGCCAGCAGTCGAGAGCAGGGTAATAATTCACCCCTCCACTTT
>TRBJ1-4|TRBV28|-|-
CASSSTDGTNEKLFF
TGTGCCAGCAGCTCGACCGACGGAACTAATGAAAAACTGTTTTTC
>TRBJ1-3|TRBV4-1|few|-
CASSLWTLRTGNTIYF
TGCGCCAGCAGCCTATGGACCCTACGAACTGGAAACACCATATATTTT
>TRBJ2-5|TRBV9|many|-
CASSVERTDQETQYF
TGTGCCAGCAGCGTAGAAAGGACTGACCAAGAGACCCAGTACTTC
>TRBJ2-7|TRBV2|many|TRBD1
CASSVWDRGYEQYF
TGTGCCAGCAGTGTTTGGGACAGAGGTTACGAGCAGTACTTC
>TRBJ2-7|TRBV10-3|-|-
CAISGDGSYNEQYF
TGTGCCATCAGTGGAGACGGCTCCTACAATGAGCAGTACTTC
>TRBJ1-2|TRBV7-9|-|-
CASSPSQGQSANYGYTF
TGTGCCAGTAGCCCCTCACAGGGACAATCAGCTAACTATGGCTACACCTTC
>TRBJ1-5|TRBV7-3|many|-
CASSLGRHQPQHF
TGTGCCAGCAGCTTAGGGCGCCATCAGCCCCAGCATTTT
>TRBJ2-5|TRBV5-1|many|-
CASSLGGGHQETQYF
TGCGCCAGCAGCTTGGGGGGGGGGCATCAAGAGACCCAGTACTTC
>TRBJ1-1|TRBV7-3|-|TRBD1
CASSPDREPNTEAFF
TGTGCCAGCAGCCCAGACAGGGAGCCGAACACTGAAGCTTTCTTT
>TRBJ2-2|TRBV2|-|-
CASSAVVAGELFF
TGTGCCAGCAGTGCGGTGGTGGCCGGGGAGCTGTTTTTT
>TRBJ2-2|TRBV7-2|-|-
CASSLAVGGELFF
TGTGCCAGCAGCTTAGCCGTAGGCGGGGAGCTGTTTTTT
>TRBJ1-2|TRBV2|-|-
CASRTVDGYTF
TGTGCCAGCAGGACAGTGGATGGCTACACCTTC
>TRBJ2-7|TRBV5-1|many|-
CASSFEGRAYEQYF
TGCGCCAGCAGCTTCGAGGGGCGGGCCTACGAGCAGTACTTC
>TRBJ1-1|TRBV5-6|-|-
CASSFGARDTEAFF
TGTGCCAGCAGCTTCGGGGCGCGGGACACTGAAGCTTTCTTT
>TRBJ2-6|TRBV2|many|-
CASRYRDYSSSGANVLTF
TGTGCCAGCAGATACAGGGATTACAGCTCTTCTGGGGCCAACGTCCTGACTTTC
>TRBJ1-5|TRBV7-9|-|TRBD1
CASSSGQGGRPQHF
TGTGCCAGCAGCAGCGGACAGGGAGGGCGGCCCCAGCATTTT
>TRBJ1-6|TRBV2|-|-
CASSDQGGWTLHF
TGTGCCAGCAGTGACCAGGGCGGCTGGACCCTCCACTTT
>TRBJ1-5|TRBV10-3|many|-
CATSLTNGDQPQHF
TGTGCCACCTCCCTGACAAACGGGGATCAGCCCCAGCATTTT
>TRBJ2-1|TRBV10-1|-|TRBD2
CASSLTSGSLYNEQFF
TGCGCCAGCAGTTTGACTAGCGGGAGTCTCTACAATGAGCAGTTCTTC
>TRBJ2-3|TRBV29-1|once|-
CSVEGFSGFTDTQYF
TGCAGCGTTGAAGGGTTCAGCGGGTTCACAGATACGCAGTATTTT
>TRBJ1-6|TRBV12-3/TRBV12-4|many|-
CASSLSGRHLHF
TGTGCCAGCAGTTTGTCTGGGCGCCACCTCCACTTT
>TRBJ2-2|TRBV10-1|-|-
CASYNRNTGELFF
TGCGCCAGCTACAACAGGAACACCGGGGAGCTGTTTTTT
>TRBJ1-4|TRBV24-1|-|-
CATSRDGGEKLFF
TGTGCCACCAGCCGGGACGGGGGAGAAAAACTGTTTTTT
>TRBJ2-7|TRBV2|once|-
CASIRLFSYEQYF
TGTGCCAGCATACGGCTCTTCTCCTACGAGCAGTACTTC
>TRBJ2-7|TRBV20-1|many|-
CSAPGRYEQYF
TGCAGTGCCCCGGGACGATACGAGCAGTACTTC